The 12 T cell receptor beta chains given below trace back to one sample, sequenced in a study of blood T cell repertoires in COVID-19. Data came from immunoSEQ multiplex PCR; TCRdb stores just in-frame clones and leaves some out. The table records approximately 27,000 clones, under 85% of them present only once. Source material: peripheral blood. Source of these receptors: a man aged 70 or older with acute or convalescent COVID-19.

V gene TRBV18 combines with J gene TRBJ1-4, with 9 bases identical to TRBD1. Germline V gene lookup returns CDR1 KGHSH and CDR2 LQKENI. The CDR3 runs to 17 residues. Trimming cost V 3 bases and J 7 bases; bases outside gene matches: 12. CDR3 sequence reads: CASSPLPPQGAGEKLFF. DNA for the CDR3: TGTGCCAGCTCACCTTTGCCCCCACAGGGGGCAGGTGAAAAACTGTTTTTT.

Worth noting for this clone: This sample includes further DNA sequences coding for the same CDR3. This chain links TRBV24-1 with TRBJ2-5; D is ambiguous. Germline V gene data show CDR1 as KGHDR and CDR2 as SFDVKD. The CDR3 is 13 amino acids. With 4 bases removed from V and 0 bases from J, the gap between germline ends came to 5 bases. CDR3 in DNA: TGTGCCACCAGTGACTCGTACCAAGAGACCCAGTACTTC. Protein sequence: CATSDSYQETQYF.

This clone was seen only once. The chain uses TRBV7-8 and TRBJ2-1; no clear D gene. Germline CDR1 SGHVS, CDR2 FQNEAQ. The V gene lost 0 bases and the J gene lost 4 bases, with 10 bases spanning the gap. The CDR3 is 15 amino acids. CDR3 sequence (DNA): TGTGCCAGCAGCTTAGCTAGCCGTGGGTACAATGAGCAGTTCTTC. Protein product: CASSLASRGYNEQFF. The complete variable domain, with remaining parts taken from reference TRBV7-8 and TRBJ2-1, reads GAGVSQSPRYKVAKRGQDVALRCDPISGHVSLFWYQQALGQGPEFLTYFQNEAQLDKSGLPSDRFFAERPEGSVSTLKIQRTQQEDSAVYLCASSLASRGYNEQFFGPGTRLTVL.

The gene calls are TRBV19 and TRBJ2-2; no definite D call. CDR3 size: 13 residues. CDR1 LNHDA and CDR2 SQIVND come from the germline V gene (reference sequence). The V end lost 3 bases, the J end lost 7 bases, and 9 bases lay between the germline ends. The DNA for the CDR3 is TGTGCCAGTAGTATCCGACGAGGCGGGGAGCTGTTTTTT. Translation gives CASSIRRGGELFF. The whole variable domain, filled in from reference TRBV19 and TRBJ2-2, reads DGGITQSPKYLFRKEGQNVTLSCEQNLNHDAMYWYRQDPGQGLRLIYYSQIVNDFQKGDIAEGYSVSREKKESFPLTVTSAQKNPTAFYLCASSIRRGGELFFGEGSRLTVL.

This clone was detected once. The chain joins TRBV11-2 to TRBJ2-2; D remains unclear. The V and J ends lost 1 base and 10 bases respectively, with 4 bases between them. Germline V gene sequence: CDR1 SGHAT, CDR2 FQNNGV. The CDR3 has 11 amino acids. The DNA for the CDR3 is TGTGCCAGCAGCTTAGTGGCGGAGCTGTTTTTT. This encodes CASSLVAELFF. The whole variable domain, filled in from reference TRBV11-2 and TRBJ2-2, reads EAGVAQSPRYKIIEKRQSVAFWCNPISGHATLYWYQQILGQGPKLLIQFQNNGVVDDSQLPKDRFSAERLKGVDSTLKIQPAKLEDSAVYLCASSLVAELFFGEGSRLTVL.

The rearrangement joins TRBV27 to TRBJ2-1; TRBD2 agrees at 9 bases. The germline gives CDR1 MNHEY, CDR2 SMNVEV (reference sequence). The CDR3 is made up of 14 amino acids. J gave up 7 bases and V 10 bases, and 11 bases lay outside the gene matches. The CDR3 bases are TGTGCCACTAGGGGCGGGAGGGCTGAAAATGAGCAGTTCTTC. Translated, it gives CATRGGRAENEQFF.

This chain joins TRBV19 and TRBJ2-5, with 7 bases matching TRBD1. The V segment lost 5 bases and the J segment 4 bases; nucleotides outside the gene matches: 7. Germline values: CDR1 LNHDA, CDR2 SQIVND (reference sequence). The CDR3 contains 14 residues. The CDR3 bases are TGTGCCAGTAGTTTACGACAGGGTGGAGAGACCCAGTACTTC. It specifies CASSLRQGGETQYF.

The chain employs TRBV3-1 (or the pseudogene TRBV3-2) and TRBJ1-2, with D possibly matching TRBD1 (5 bases). V lost 9 bases, J lost 8 bases, and 10 bases lay in between. Germline-derived CDR1 and CDR2 are LGHDT and YNNKEL (reference sequence). The CDR3 extends over 10 amino acids. The chain's CDR3 is CARRGLGYTF. CDR3 sequence (DNA): TGTGCCAGACGGGGGTTGGGCTACACCTTC.

V is TRBV15 and J is TRBJ1-4, with D possibly matching TRBD1 (5 bases). CDR1 and CDR2 from the germline V gene are LNHNV and YYDKDF (reference sequence). The CDR3 runs 14 residues. The germline V and J ends were trimmed by 8 bases and 5 bases, with 15 bases remaining between them. The CDR3 DNA sequence: TGTGCCACCGGAAGGGGCAGCATCAATGAAAAACTGTTTTTT. It codes for CATGRGSINEKLFF.

This clone turned up a few times. This chain joins TRBV5-6 and TRBJ1-2, with D possibly being TRBD1 (6 bases). Trimming pared 7 bases from V and 8 bases from J, leaving 12 bases between. The germline V gene has CDR1 SGHDT and CDR2 YYEEEE. There are 11 residues in the CDR3. CDR3 DNA: TGTGCCAGCGGTCGGGACATCGGCTACACCTTC. Translation: CASGRDIGYTF.

The chain combines TRBV5-4 with TRBJ1-4, with TRBD1 matching over 8 bases. The CDR3 contains 15 residues. CDR1 and CDR2 from the germline V gene are SGHNT and YYREEE (reference sequence). The junction had 7 bases not matched to a gene; V was cut back by 4 bases and J by 5 bases. CDR3 protein: CASSLTGQGNEKLFF. CDR3 coding DNA: TGTGCCAGCAGCCTAACTGGACAGGGAAATGAAAAACTGTTTTTT.

The sample holds one count of this clone. The rearrangement joins TRBV5-4 to TRBJ2-1, with TRBD1 matching 7 bases. The CDR3 spans 13 residues. The V gene's germline CDR1 is SGHNT and CDR2 YYREEE (reference sequence). V lost 3 bases and J lost 6; bases outside the gene matches: 3. The CDR3: CASSSQGVNEQFF. The CDR3 bases are TGTGCCAGCAGCTCGCAGGGGGTCAATGAGCAGTTCTTC.